Each of the 27 T cell receptor beta chains below was sequenced from the same sample in a study of CD8+ T cells in alopecia areata. Treatment in this sample: oral pan-JAK inhibitor, 5-10 mg twice daily. TCR sequencing used cDNA made by reverse transcription of extracted RNA. Clones were sequenced by immunoSEQ multiplex PCR, and TCRdb holds only the in-frame ones, with some missing. The sample has around 70,000 clones; 25% to 35% are singletons. The sample in question was CD8+ T cells sorted from blood, obtained at week 4, from a patient treated with tofacitinib. These TCRs come from a human donor with alopecia areata.

The rearrangement joins TRBV25-1 to TRBJ2-5, with 9 bases identical to TRBD2. Unmatched junction bases numbered 5, after V lost 3 bases and J lost 0 bases. The germline V gene encodes CDR1 MGHDK and CDR2 SYGVNS. The length of the CDR3 is 16 residues. CDR3 sequence (DNA): TGTGCCAGCAGTGAGGGACTAGCAGACTACCAAGAGACCCAGTACTTC. It is translated as CASSEGLADYQETQYF.

For this clone: The same CDR3 arises from other DNA sequences in this sample as well. The V gene is TRBV29-1, the J gene TRBJ1-1, with D perhaps TRBD1 (5 bases). The CDR3 is 12 residues long. The germline V gene encodes CDR1 SQVTM and CDR2 ANQGSEA. Trimming stripped 4 bases from V and 3 bases from J, with 9 bases between. The CDR3 protein is CSVGGGDTEAFF. The CDR3 DNA is TGCAGCGTTGGAGGAGGGGACACTGAAGCTTTCTTT.

The chain joins TRBV29-1 to TRBJ2-7; D is uncertain. Trimming removed 5 bases from V and 3 bases from J, with 11 bases in between. The CDR3 has 12 amino acids. CDR1 and CDR2 (germline): SQVTM, ANQGSEA. CDR3 nucleotide sequence: TGCAGCGTTCTTCAGGAAAACTACGAGCAGTACTTC. Translated: CSVLQENYEQYF.

V and J are TRBV27 and TRBJ2-4, with D possibly called TRBD1 or TRBD2 (5 bases each). Trimming pared 7 bases from V and 5 bases from J, leaving 12 bases between. Germline V gene lookup returns CDR1 MNHEY and CDR2 SMNVEV (reference sequence). This CDR3 contains 13 residues. In nucleotides, the CDR3 is TGTGCCAGCAACCACGGGGCCGAAAACATTCAGTACTTC. Translated: CASNHGAENIQYF.

The chain joins TRBV29-1 to TRBJ2-4; D uncertain. The CDR3 contains 15 residues. CDR1 is SQVTM and CDR2 is ANQGSEA in the germline V gene. V lost 5 bases and J lost 1, with 15 bases in between. CDR3 residues: CSVKGPADAKNIQYF. As DNA, the CDR3 is TGCAGCGTTAAGGGCCCCGCGGACGCCAAAAACATTCAGTACTTC. Complete variable domain (other parts from reference TRBV29-1 and TRBJ2-4): SAVISQKPSRDICQRGTSLTIQCQVDSQVTMMFWYRQQPGQSLTLIATANQGSEATYESGFVIDKFPISRPNLTFSTLTVSNMSPEDSSIYLCSVKGPADAKNIQYFGAGTRLSVL.

CDR3 nucleotides: TGCAGCGTTTTTGAGGTAGACGAGCAGTTCTTC. The encoded protein is CSVFEVDEQFF. V gene TRBV29-1 combines with J gene TRBJ2-1, with D unclear. The germline gives CDR1 SQVTM, CDR2 ANQGSEA. Between the trimmed V and J ends, which lost 5 bases and 10 bases, there was a span of 12 bases. This CDR3 has 11 residues.

This clone was recorded a few times. This chain joins TRBV29-1 and TRBJ2-5; D call uncertain. The CDR3 runs 11 residues. Trimming took 0 bases from V and 9 from J, leaving 8 bases between them. Germline assignment: CDR1 SQVTM and CDR2 ANQGSEA. This CDR3 is CSVEDLLAQYF. CDR3 DNA: TGCAGCGTTGAAGACCTCTTGGCCCAGTACTTC.

This clone was counted a few times. The chain links TRBV9 to TRBJ2-3; D gene unclear. Germline lookup yields CDR1 SGDLS and CDR2 YYNGEE. Trimming removed 4 bases from V and 2 bases from J, with 17 bases in between. The CDR3 extends over 16 amino acids. Here the CDR3 DNA reads TGTGCCAGCAGCCCCCATCCCTCCTCGGTCACAGATACGCAGTATTTT. It translates to CASSPHPSSVTDTQYF.

This rearrangement joins TRBV29-1 to TRBJ2-1, with D possibly TRBD2 on 6 matching bases. Germline lookup yields CDR1 SQVTM and CDR2 ANQGSEA. V was shortened by 6 bases and J by 0 bases, with 15 bases between the two germline ends. This CDR3 has 15 residues. Here the CDR3 reads CSVDLGRSSYNEQFF. The CDR3 bases are TGCAGCGTAGACCTCGGGAGAAGCTCCTACAATGAGCAGTTCTTC.

CDR3 protein: CSVVGLATNEQFF. The CDR3 DNA sequence: TGCAGCGTCGTTGGACTAGCGACGAATGAGCAGTTCTTC. The chain uses TRBV29-1 and TRBJ2-1; 9 bases line up with TRBD2. The CDR3 sequence is 13 residues long. After removal of 6 bases from V and 7 bases from J, the junction contained 7 bases not matched to a gene. Germline assignment: CDR1 SQVTM and CDR2 ANQGSEA.

A word on this clone: The junction shows a germline mismatch at one end, possibly a read error. The rearrangement joins TRBV9 to TRBJ2-1; 12 bases fit TRBD2. Germline V lookup: CDR1 SGDLS, CDR2 YYNGEE. The CDR3 is made up of 14 amino acids. CDR3 amino acids: CASSLGLAGNKQFF. The CDR3, as DNA: TGTGCCAGCAGCCTGGGACTAGCGGGCAATAAGCAGTTCTTC.

This clone was seen a few times. The rearrangement joins TRBV2 to TRBJ1-2; perhaps TRBD1 as D (5 bases). The CDR3 totals 15 residues. Germline V gene lookup returns CDR1 SNHLY and CDR2 FYNNEI. V lost 8 bases and J lost 7, with 23 bases in between. CDR3 in amino acids: CASPDRAREDSGYTF. For the CDR3, the DNA is TGTGCCAGCCCGGATCGGGCCAGGGAAGATAGTGGCTACACCTTC.

Only a few counts were recorded for this clone. The V gene is TRBV11-2, the J gene TRBJ2-7; the D is unclear. CDR1 is SGHAT and CDR2 is FQNNGV in the germline V gene. V lost 7 bases and J lost 1, with 8 bases in between. The CDR3 runs to 12 residues. The CDR3 DNA reads as TGTGCCAGCAAATCCGGATCCTACGAGCAGTACTTC. Translated: CASKSGSYEQYF.

This clone was counted only a few times. V usage is TRBV30 and J usage is TRBJ2-7, with D uncertain. The CDR3 sequence is 15 residues long. Germline CDR1 reads GTSNPN; CDR2 reads SVGIG (reference sequence). The V and J ends lost 5 bases and 0 bases respectively, with 17 bases between them. CDR3 loop: CAWDSLAGLSYEQYF. The DNA of the CDR3 is TGTGCCTGGGATTCCCTGGCTGGGCTCTCCTACGAGCAGTACTTC.

There are a few counts of this clone. The V call is TRBV6-5, the J call TRBJ2-2, with D maybe TRBD1 (6 bases). Germline V lookup: CDR1 MNHEY, CDR2 SVGAGI. Trimming removed 8 bases from V and 4 bases from J, with 11 bases in between. The CDR3 spans 13 residues. The CDR3 loop is CASVGTSTGELFF. Here the CDR3 DNA reads TGTGCCAGCGTCGGGACATCCACCGGGGAGCTGTTTTTT.

The V gene is TRBV14, the J gene TRBJ2-1, with D possibly being TRBD2 (6 bases). V was shortened by 5 bases and J by 9 bases, with 23 bases between the two germline ends. Germline CDR1 is SGHDN and CDR2 is FVKESK. The CDR3 length is 16 residues. Here the CDR3 DNA reads TGTGCCAGCAGCGACCCGCCAGCGGGCCCGAAGGGTGAGCAGTTCTTC. Translated: CASSDPPAGPKGEQFF.

This clone was detected only a few times. The chain uses TRBV29-1 and TRBJ2-1; D unclear. CDR3 size: 13 residues. The V end lost 5 bases, the J end lost 0 bases, and 8 bases lay between the germline ends. Germline CDR1 SQVTM, CDR2 ANQGSEA. DNA of the CDR3: TGCAGCGTTACCAGGAGCTCCTACAATGAGCAGTTCTTC. This sequence encodes CSVTRSSYNEQFF.

V and J are TRBV7-2 and TRBJ2-2; D is uncertain. CDR1 and CDR2 (germline): SGHTA, FQGNSA. This CDR3 has 14 amino acids. V dropped 1 base and J dropped 4 bases, with 7 bases sitting between them. CDR3 amino acids: CASSLGETTGELFF. CDR3 coding DNA: TGTGCCAGCAGCTTAGGCGAAACCACCGGGGAGCTGTTTTTT.

A few counts support this clone. This chain joins TRBV4-3 and TRBJ2-1; TRBD1 aligns across 9 bases. The CDR3 spans 19 residues. Trimming removed 1 base from V and 5 bases from J; junction bases left unmatched: 15. Germline V gene data show CDR1 as LGHNA and CDR2 as YSLEER. CDR3 coding DNA: TGCGCCAGCAGCCAAGCCCCCGGACGGACAGGGGCTATCGACAATGAGCAGTTCTTC. Translation: CASSQAPGRTGAIDNEQFF.

This clone was seen a handful of times. The rearrangement uses TRBV29-1 and TRBJ2-7; possible D gene TRBD2, 5 bases. V was clipped by 6 bases and J by 7 bases, with 16 bases between them. The CDR3 is 12 amino acids. Germline CDR1 and CDR2: SQVTM and ANQGSEA. The CDR3 DNA reads as TGCAGCGTCCTGACGGGAATGGGGGAGCAGTACTTC. This sequence encodes CSVLTGMGEQYF.

The chain uses TRBV29-1 and TRBJ2-7; the D gene could be TRBD1 or TRBD2 (6 bases each). Germline CDR1 SQVTM, CDR2 ANQGSEA. Trimming pared 0 bases from V and 2 bases from J, leaving 17 bases between. CDR3 length equals 16 residues. The CDR3 loop is CSVEDRNAGHPYEQYF. As DNA, the CDR3 is TGCAGCGTTGAAGATAGAAATGCGGGACACCCCTACGAGCAGTACTTC.

This clone occurred many times. CDR3 DNA sequence: TGTGCCAGCAGTCAGGGTTATGGCACCGGGGAGCTGTTTTTT. It specifies CASSQGYGTGELFF. V and J are TRBV9 and TRBJ2-2; D might be TRBD1 (5 bases). Trimming took off 5 bases at V and 4 bases at J, with 12 bases between the two ends. The CDR3 loop spans 14 amino acids. The germline CDR1 and CDR2 sequences are SGDLS and YYNGEE.

The table lists this clone with many counts. This rearrangement joins TRBV7-9 to TRBJ2-2; D gene unclear. CDR1 and CDR2 (germline): SEHNR, FQNEAQ (reference sequence). The CDR3 is 12 residues long. V lost 2 bases, J lost 6 bases, and 4 bases lay in between. CDR3 bases: TGTGCCAGCAGCTTATTTTCCGGGGAGCTGTTTTTT. As protein: CASSLFSGELFF.

This clone has just a few counts. J is TRBJ2-3 and V is TRBV2, with a possible D match to TRBD2 (6 bases). Trimming cost V 6 bases and J 7 bases, with 17 bases left between them. Germline V gives CDR1 SNHLY, CDR2 FYNNEI. The CDR3 length is 14 residues. The CDR3 here is CASRDYGGLNTQYF. For the CDR3, the DNA is TGTGCCAGCAGGGACTACGGCGGCTTGAATACGCAGTATTTT. The entire variable domain, with the rest obtained from reference TRBV2 and TRBJ2-3, is as follows: EPEVTQTPSHQVTQMGQEVILRCVPISNHLYFYWYRQILGQKVEFLVSFYNNEISEKSEIFDDQFSVERPDGSNFTLKIRSTKLEDSAMYFCASRDYGGLNTQYFGPGTRLTVL.

V usage is TRBV27 and J usage is TRBJ2-2, with D hard to call. The CDR3 loop spans 14 amino acids. From germline, CDR1 is MNHEY and CDR2 SMNVEV (reference sequence). V lost 3 bases and J 6 bases, leaving 11 bases between the germline ends. CDR3 loop: CASSFSVVSGELFF. Here the CDR3 DNA reads TGTGCCAGCAGTTTTTCGGTAGTGTCCGGGGAGCTGTTTTTT.

With respect to this clone: Its ends do not fully match the called genes, so a read error is possible. This sequence joins TRBV29-1 and TRBJ2-7, with 10 bases fitting TRBD2. The CDR3 spans 13 residues. Germline V gene data show CDR1 as SQVTM and CDR2 as ANQGSEA. The CDR3 nucleotides are TGCAGCATTGAGCGGGAGGGCCAGGGCGAGCAGTACTTC. It yields the protein CSIEREGQGEQYF.

This clone was seen more than once but under ten times. The V and J genes are TRBV5-6 and TRBJ1-2, with a tentative D call TRBD1 (6 bases). The germline V and J ends were trimmed by 4 bases and 7 bases, with 17 bases remaining between them. The CDR3 has 14 amino acids. CDR1 and CDR2 (germline): SGHDT, YYEEEE. Here the CDR3 reads CASSLPGAEPGYTF. The DNA for the CDR3 is TGTGCCAGCAGCCTCCCGGGGGCCGAACCTGGCTACACCTTC.